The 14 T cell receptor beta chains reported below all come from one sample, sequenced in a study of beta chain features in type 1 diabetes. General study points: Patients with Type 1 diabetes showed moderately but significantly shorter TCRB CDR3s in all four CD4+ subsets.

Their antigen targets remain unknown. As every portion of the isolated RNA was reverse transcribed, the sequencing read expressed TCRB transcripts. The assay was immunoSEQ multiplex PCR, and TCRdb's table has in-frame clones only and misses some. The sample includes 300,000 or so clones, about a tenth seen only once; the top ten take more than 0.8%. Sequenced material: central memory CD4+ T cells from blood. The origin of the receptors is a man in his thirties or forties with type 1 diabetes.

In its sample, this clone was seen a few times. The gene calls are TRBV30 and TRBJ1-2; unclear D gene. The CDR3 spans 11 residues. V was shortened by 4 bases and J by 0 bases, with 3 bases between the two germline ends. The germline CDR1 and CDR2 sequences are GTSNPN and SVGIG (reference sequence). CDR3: CAWTANYGYTF. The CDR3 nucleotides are TGTGCCTGGACAGCTAACTATGGCTACACCTTC.

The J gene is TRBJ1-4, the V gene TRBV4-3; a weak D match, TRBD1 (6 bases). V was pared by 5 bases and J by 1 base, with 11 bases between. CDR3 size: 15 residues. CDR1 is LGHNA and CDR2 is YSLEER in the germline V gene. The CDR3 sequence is CASSAEGGTNEKLFF. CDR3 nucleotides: TGCGCCAGCAGCGCGGAGGGGGGAACTAATGAAAAACTGTTTTTT.

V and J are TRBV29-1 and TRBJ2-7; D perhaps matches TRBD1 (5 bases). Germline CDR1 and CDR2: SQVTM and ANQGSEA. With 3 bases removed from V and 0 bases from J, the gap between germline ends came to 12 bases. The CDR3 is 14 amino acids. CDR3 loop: CSVEDTRISYEQYF. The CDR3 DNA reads TGCAGCGTTGAGGACACGCGAATCTCCTACGAGCAGTACTTC.

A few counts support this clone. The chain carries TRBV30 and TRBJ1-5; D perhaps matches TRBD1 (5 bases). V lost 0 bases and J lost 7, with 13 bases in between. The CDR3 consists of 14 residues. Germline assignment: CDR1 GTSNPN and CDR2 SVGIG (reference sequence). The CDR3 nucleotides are TGTGCCTGGAGTGTAGACAGTGTTAGACAGCCCCAGCATTTT. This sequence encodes CAWSVDSVRQPQHF.

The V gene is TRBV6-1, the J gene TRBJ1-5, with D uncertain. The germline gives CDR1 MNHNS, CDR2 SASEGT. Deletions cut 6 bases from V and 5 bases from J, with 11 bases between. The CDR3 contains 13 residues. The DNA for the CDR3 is TGTGCCAGCAGCCCCGAAGTAGATCAGCCCCAGCATTTT. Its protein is CASSPEVDQPQHF.

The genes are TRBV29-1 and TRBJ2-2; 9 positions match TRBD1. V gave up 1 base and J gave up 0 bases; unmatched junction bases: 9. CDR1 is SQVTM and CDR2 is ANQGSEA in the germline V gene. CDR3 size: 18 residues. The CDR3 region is CSVEASTGGWTNTGELFF. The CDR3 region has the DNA TGCAGCGTTGAAGCTTCGACAGGGGGGTGGACGAACACCGGGGAGCTGTTTTTT.

CDR3 protein: CASSQGRTYEQYF. CDR3 bases: TGTGCCAGCTCACAGGGACGGACCTACGAGCAGTACTTC. The chain has TRBV18 and TRBJ2-7; D may match TRBD1 or TRBD2 (5 bases each). V lost 4 bases to trimming and J lost 2 bases, with 9 bases between them. The CDR3 totals 13 residues. Germline V gives CDR1 KGHSH, CDR2 LQKENI. Full variable domain (missing parts from reference TRBV18 and TRBJ2-7): NAGVMQNPRHLVRRRGQEARLRCSPMKGHSHVYWYRQLPEEGLKFMVYLQKENIIDESGMPKERFSAEFPKEGPSILRIQQVVRGDSAAYFCASSQGRTYEQYFGPGTRLTVT.

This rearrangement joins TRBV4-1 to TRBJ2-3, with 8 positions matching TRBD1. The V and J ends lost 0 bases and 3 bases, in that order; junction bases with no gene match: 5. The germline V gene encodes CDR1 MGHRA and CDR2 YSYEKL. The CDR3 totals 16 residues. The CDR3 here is CASSQDQGATTDTQYF. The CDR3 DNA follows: TGCGCCAGCAGCCAAGATCAGGGGGCCACGACAGATACGCAGTATTTT.

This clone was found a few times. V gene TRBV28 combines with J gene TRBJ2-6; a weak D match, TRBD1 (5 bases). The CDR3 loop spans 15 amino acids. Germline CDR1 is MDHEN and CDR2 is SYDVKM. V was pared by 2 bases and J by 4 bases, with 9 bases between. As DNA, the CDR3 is TGTGCCAGCAGTTTAGAAGGGGTCGGGGCCAACGTCCTGACTTTC. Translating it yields CASSLEGVGANVLTF. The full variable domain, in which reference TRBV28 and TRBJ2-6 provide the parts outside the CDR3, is DVKVTQSSRYLVKRTGEKVFLECVQDMDHENMFWYRQDPGLGLRLIYFSYDVKMKEKGDIPEGYSVSREKKERFSLILESASTNQTSMYLCASSLEGVGANVLTFGAGSRLTVL.

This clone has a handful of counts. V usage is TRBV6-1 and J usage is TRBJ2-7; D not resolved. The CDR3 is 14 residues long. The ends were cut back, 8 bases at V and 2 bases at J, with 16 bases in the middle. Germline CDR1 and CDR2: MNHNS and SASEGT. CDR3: CASRSIDAAYEQYF. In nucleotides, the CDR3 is TGTGCCAGCCGCAGCATTGACGCAGCCTACGAGCAGTACTTC.

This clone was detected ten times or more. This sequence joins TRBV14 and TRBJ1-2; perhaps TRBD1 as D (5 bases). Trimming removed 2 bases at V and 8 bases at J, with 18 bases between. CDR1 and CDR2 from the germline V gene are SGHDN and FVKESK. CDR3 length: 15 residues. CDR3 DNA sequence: TGTGCCAGCAGCCAAACGACGGGGCGAGTTACCGGCTACACCTTC. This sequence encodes CASSQTTGRVTGYTF. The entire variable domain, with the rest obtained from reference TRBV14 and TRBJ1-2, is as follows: EAGVTQFPSHSVIEKGQTVTLRCDPISGHDNLYWYRRVMGKEIKFLLHFVKESKQDESGMPNNRFLAERTGGTYSTLKVQPAELEDSGVYFCASSQTTGRVTGYTFGSGTRLTVV.

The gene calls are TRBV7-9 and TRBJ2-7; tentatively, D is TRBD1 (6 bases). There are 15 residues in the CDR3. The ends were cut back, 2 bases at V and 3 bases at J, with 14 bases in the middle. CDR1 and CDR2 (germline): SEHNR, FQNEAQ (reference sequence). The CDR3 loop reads CASSLNLARGYEQYF. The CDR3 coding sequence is TGTGCCAGCAGCTTAAATCTCGCCAGGGGCTACGAGCAGTACTTC.

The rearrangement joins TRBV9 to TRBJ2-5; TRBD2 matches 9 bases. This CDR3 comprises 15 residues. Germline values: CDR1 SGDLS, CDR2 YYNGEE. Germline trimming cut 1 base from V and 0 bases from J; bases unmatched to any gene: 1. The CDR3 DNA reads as TGTGCCAGCAGCGTAACTAGCGGGTACCAAGAGACCCAGTACTTC. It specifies CASSVTSGYQETQYF.

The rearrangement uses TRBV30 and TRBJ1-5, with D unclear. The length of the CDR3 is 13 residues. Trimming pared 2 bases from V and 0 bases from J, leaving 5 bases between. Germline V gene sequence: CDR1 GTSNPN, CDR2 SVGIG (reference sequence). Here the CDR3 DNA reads TGTGCCTGGAGTTCGGTTAGCAATCAGCCCCAGCATTTT. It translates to CAWSSVSNQPQHF.